This TCR beta chain was recorded in a study of blood T cell repertoires in COVID-19. In the original analysis: The authors estimated nucleated cell counts from reference gene primer amplification. TCRdb's table, derived via immunoSEQ multiplex PCR, lists solely in-frame clones and lacks some. V and J calls plus clone size are reproduced from that table; the DNA served to infer D and trimming. The data contain a few hundred thousand clones, around 80% of them singletons. The CDR3 extends over 18 amino acids. Deletions cut 0 bases from V and 1 base from J, with 19 bases between. Germline V gene lookup returns CDR1 LGHDT and CDR2 YNNKEL (reference sequence).

The sequenced sample consisted of PBMCs or T cells enriched from blood (not recorded which). This sequence joins TRBV3-1 (or the pseudogene TRBV3-2) and TRBJ2-7; D is perhaps TRBD2 (6 bases). The TCR sequence derives from a man aged 25-45 years with acute COVID-19. The CDR3 sequence: CASSQDRRVEGGSYEQYV. CDR3 nucleotide sequence: TGTGCCAGCAGCCAAGATAGACGCGTGGAGGGTGGGTCCTACGAGCAGTACGTC.